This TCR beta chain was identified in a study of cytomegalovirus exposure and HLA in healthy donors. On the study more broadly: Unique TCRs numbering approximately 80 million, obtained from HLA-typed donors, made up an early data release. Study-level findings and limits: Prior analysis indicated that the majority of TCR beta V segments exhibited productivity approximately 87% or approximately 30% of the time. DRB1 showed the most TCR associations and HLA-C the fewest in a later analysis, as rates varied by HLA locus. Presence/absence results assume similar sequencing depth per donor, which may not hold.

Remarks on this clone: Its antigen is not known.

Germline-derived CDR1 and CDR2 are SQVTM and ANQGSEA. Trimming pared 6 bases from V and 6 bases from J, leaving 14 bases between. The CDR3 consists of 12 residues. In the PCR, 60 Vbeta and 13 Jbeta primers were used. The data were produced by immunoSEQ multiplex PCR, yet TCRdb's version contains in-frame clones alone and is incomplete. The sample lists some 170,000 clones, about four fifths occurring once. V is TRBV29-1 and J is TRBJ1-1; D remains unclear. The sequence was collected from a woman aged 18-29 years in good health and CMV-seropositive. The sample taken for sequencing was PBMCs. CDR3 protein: CSVGRSFAEAFF. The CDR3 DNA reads TGCAGCGTCGGTCGCTCTTTCGCTGAAGCTTTCTTT. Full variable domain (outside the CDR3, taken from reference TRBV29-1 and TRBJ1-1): SAVISQKPSRDICQRGTSLTIQCQVDSQVTMMFWYRQQPGQSLTLIATANQGSEATYESGFVIDKFPISRPNLTFSTLTVSNMSPEDSSIYLCSVGRSFAEAFFGQGTRLTVV.